This TCR beta chain was captured by sequencing in a study of CD8+CD57+ T cells in acquired aplastic anemia. Overall study context: The average for DNA from sorted CD4+ and CD8+ cells was roughly 3 ug. Healthy donors had, on average, around 11 million reads for their CD4+ cells. Study-level points and caveats: Significance was not reached for CD8+ Simpson's diversity between patients and controls. The study identified around 28 CD8+ CDR3 sequences shared by patients and controls.

Notes on this clonotype: Its specificity is unknown.

It was genomic DNA that served as the template for profiling TCR beta VDJ and CDR3. Each CDR3 protein is one row after TCRdb ran MiXCR on the reads. Here the sample spans about 190,000 distinct CDR3 sequences, less than 65% being singletons. From germline, CDR1 is SNHLY and CDR2 FYNNEI. The V and J ends lost 5 bases and 5 bases, in that order; junction bases with no gene match: 8. CDR3 length equals 14 residues. This TCR came from a human donor in good health, serving as a control. Sequencing used sorted CD4+, CD8+, or CD8+CD57+ T cells (not recorded which) from PBMCs. The V and J genes are TRBV2 and TRBJ2-7; 8 bases match TRBD1. The CDR3 bases are TGTGCCAGCAGTCCCCGGACAGGGATTAACGAGCAGTACTTC. It is translated as CASSPRTGINEQYF.